The 24 T cell receptor beta chains below all came from one sample that was sequenced in a study of regulatory dendritic cells for organ transplantation. Using immunoSEQ multiplex PCR, the repertoire was profiled, and TCRdb retains in-frame clones only, with some absent. The data contain under 50,000 clones, 90% to 95% of them singletons. Sequenced material: naive CD8+ T cells from blood. Subset reported: CD45RA+ naive T cells. The receptors come from a human donor in good health.

The chain is built from TRBV10-2 and TRBJ1-2; D gene ambiguous. Germline V gene sequence: CDR1 WSHSY, CDR2 SAAADI. This CDR3 contains 11 residues. Trimming left V 10 bases short and J 10 bases short, with 16 bases between. In nucleotides, the CDR3 is TGCGCCATCCAGGACTCTCAAGACTACACCTTC. Translation: CAIQDSQDYTF.

This chain links TRBV27 with TRBJ2-6; no definite D call. Trimming removed 3 bases from V and 0 bases from J, with 9 bases in between. Per germline, CDR1 MNHEY and CDR2 SMNVEV (reference sequence). The CDR3 totals 16 residues. Written as DNA, the CDR3 is TGTGCCAGCAGTTTTGAGCGAGGCTCTGGGGCCAACGTCCTGACTTTC. Translation: CASSFERGSGANVLTF.

The gene calls are TRBV27 and TRBJ1-2, with no clear D. Trimming pared 5 bases from V and 2 bases from J, leaving 6 bases between. CDR1 is MNHEY, CDR2 SMNVEV, per germline (reference sequence). The CDR3 loop spans 12 amino acids. This chain's CDR3 is CASSGRNYGYTF. The CDR3 bases are TGTGCCAGCAGTGGACGGAACTATGGCTACACCTTC.

A single count supports this clone. This chain uses TRBV11-2 with TRBJ2-7; no clear D gene. The germline V gene encodes CDR1 SGHAT and CDR2 FQNNGV. Trimming cost V 5 bases and J 4 bases, with 15 bases left between them. The CDR3 has 14 amino acids. The CDR3, as DNA: TGTGCCAGCAGCCGAGCGAGGAGTCTATACGAGCAGTACTTC. This translates into CASSRARSLYEQYF.

This chain connects TRBV7-9 to TRBJ1-4; D gene ambiguous. CDR1 and CDR2 (germline): SEHNR, FQNEAQ (reference sequence). CDR3 length: 10 residues. Trimming stripped 8 bases from V and 8 bases from J, with 6 bases between. The CDR3 spells CASGSEKLFF. The CDR3 DNA reads TGTGCCAGCGGAAGCGAAAAACTGTTTTTT. The full variable domain, its missing parts supplied by reference TRBV7-9 and TRBJ1-4, is DTGVSQNPRHKITKRGQNVTFRCDPISEHNRLYWYRQTLGQGPEFLTYFQNEAQLEKSRLLSDRFSAERPKGSFSTLEIQRTEQGDSAMYLCASGSEKLFFGSGTQLSVL.

The chain carries TRBV5-6 and TRBJ2-7, with D uncertain. Germline CDR1 SGHDT, CDR2 YYEEEE. The V gene lost 2 bases and the J gene lost 6 bases, with 6 bases spanning the gap. The CDR3 totals 11 residues. The CDR3 DNA reads TGTGCCAGCAGCTTAGCTCTCGAGCAGTACTTC. Its protein is CASSLALEQYF.

The chain carries TRBV9 and TRBJ1-1; possible D gene TRBD1, 5 bases. Germline values: CDR1 SGDLS, CDR2 YYNGEE. The CDR3 covers 14 residues. The V and J ends lost 0 bases and 4 bases respectively, with 10 bases between them. The CDR3 loop reads CASSVEWGGTEAFF. DNA of the CDR3: TGTGCCAGCAGCGTAGAGTGGGGGGGCACTGAAGCTTTCTTT.

The CDR3 is CASTLQGPGELFF. The CDR3 DNA follows: TGTGCCAGCACCCTACAGGGGCCCGGGGAGCTGTTTTTT. This chain links TRBV7-6 with TRBJ2-2; 7 bases are a match to TRBD1. Losses at the gene ends were 7 bases for V and 6 bases for J; bases not matched to a gene: 5. Germline CDR1 is SGHVS and CDR2 is FNYEAQ. CDR3 size: 13 residues.

The chain couples TRBV7-8 to TRBJ2-7, with TRBD1 as a possible D gene (6 bases). In germline, CDR1 is SGHVS, CDR2 FQNEAQ. CDR3 length: 14 amino acids. The V end lost 8 bases, the J end lost 4 bases, and 18 bases lay between the germline ends. CDR3 protein: CASSKVGASYEQYF. The DNA for the CDR3 is TGTGCCAGCTCCAAGGTGGGGGCGTCGTACGAGCAGTACTTC.

This sequence joins TRBV5-1 and TRBJ2-7; 7 positions agree with TRBD2. The CDR3 has 15 amino acids. The junction had 6 bases not matched to a gene; V was cut back by 0 bases and J by 3 bases. CDR1 and CDR2 (germline): SGHRS, YFSETQ. Here the CDR3 DNA reads TGCGCCAGCAGCTTGGTTAGCGGGCGTAACTACGAGCAGTACTTC. Its translation: CASSLVSGRNYEQYF.

The chain links TRBV29-1 to TRBJ2-7, with 12 nucleotides matching TRBD2. This CDR3 comprises 16 residues. Germline CDR1 is SQVTM and CDR2 is ANQGSEA. The J segment lost 3 bases and the V segment lost 3 bases, leaving 9 bases of the junction unmatched. CDR3 amino acids: CSVEGMTSGSIYEQYF. The CDR3 nucleotides are TGCAGCGTTGAGGGTATGACTAGCGGGAGTATCTACGAGCAGTACTTC.

The CDR3 loop is CASSPQGDTQYF. In nucleotides, the CDR3 is TGTGCCAGTAGTCCACAGGGGGATACGCAGTATTTT. This rearrangement joins TRBV19 to TRBJ2-3; 7 positions match TRBD1. The CDR3 spans 12 residues. The V segment lost 5 bases and the J segment 6 bases; nucleotides outside the gene matches: 2. The germline V gene has CDR1 LNHDA and CDR2 SQIVND (reference sequence).

The V and J genes are TRBV7-9 and TRBJ1-2; D unclear. V dropped 0 bases and J dropped 6 bases, with 5 bases sitting between them. CDR1 is SEHNR and CDR2 is FQNEAQ in the germline V gene (reference sequence). The CDR3 sequence is 12 residues long. The CDR3 DNA reads as TGTGCCAGCAGCTTAGCAGGGAATGGCTACACCTTC. Protein: CASSLAGNGYTF.

This chain links TRBV7-6 with TRBJ1-2; TRBD1 is a possible D gene (6 bases). Trimming shortened V by 1 base and J by 6 bases, and 15 bases separated the two germline ends. CDR1 and CDR2 (germline): SGHVS, FNYEAQ. This CDR3 comprises 15 residues. Here the CDR3 DNA reads TGTGCCAGCAGCTTAGAGTGGCAGGGGATAAATGGCTACACCTTC. Residues: CASSLEWQGINGYTF.

J is TRBJ2-7 and V is TRBV19; D might be TRBD1 (6 bases). Trimming shortened V by 3 bases and J by 2 bases, and 8 bases separated the two germline ends. The CDR3 has 13 residues. The germline CDR1 and CDR2 sequences are LNHDA and SQIVND (reference sequence). This CDR3 reads CASSIKGAYEQYF. As DNA, the CDR3 is TGTGCCAGTAGTATTAAGGGGGCCTACGAGCAGTACTTC.

This chain joins TRBV4-3 and TRBJ2-7, with D uncertain. The germline CDR1 and CDR2 sequences are LGHNA and YSLEER. V gave up 0 bases and J gave up 6 bases, with 15 bases separating them. The CDR3 spans 15 residues. The CDR3 loop is CASSQDSGPAREQYF. For the CDR3, the DNA is TGCGCCAGCAGCCAAGATTCAGGCCCCGCCCGCGAGCAGTACTTC.

The rearrangement joins TRBV9 to TRBJ1-1; D is possibly TRBD1 (6 bases). The V end was cut by 3 bases, the J end by 5 bases, with 17 bases between. This CDR3 contains 15 residues. Germline values: CDR1 SGDLS, CDR2 YYNGEE. CDR3 coding DNA: TGTGCCAGCAGCGCCCTACAGGGAGCGGAGACTGAAGCTTTCTTT. Translating gives CASSALQGAETEAFF.

The V gene is TRBV6-5, the J gene TRBJ1-5; D uncertain. Germline loops: CDR1 MNHEY, CDR2 SVGAGI. V was trimmed by 10 bases and J by 0 bases, leaving 13 bases between them. CDR3 size: 14 residues. CDR3 bases: TGTGCCACCAACCGGGCCGATAGCAATCAGCCCCAGCATTTT. Protein product: CATNRADSNQPQHF.

V usage is TRBV7-9 and J usage is TRBJ2-2; no definite D call. This CDR3 has 11 residues. CDR1 and CDR2 from the germline V gene are SEHNR and FQNEAQ (reference sequence). Trimming pared 4 bases from V and 9 bases from J, leaving 6 bases between. CDR3 DNA: TGTGCCAGCAGCTCGAACCGGGAGCTGTTTTTT. This translates into CASSSNRELFF.

This clone occurred once. This chain uses TRBV6-5 with TRBJ2-7, with 7 bases aligning to TRBD1. V lost 8 bases to trimming and J lost 3 bases; unmatched junction nucleotides: 10. The CDR3 length is 14 residues. Germline values: CDR1 MNHEY, CDR2 SVGAGI. As DNA, the CDR3 is TGTGCCAGCTCCTACTTTACAGGGGACTACGAGCAGTACTTC. This sequence encodes CASSYFTGDYEQYF.

The chain uses TRBV13 and TRBJ2-2; D unclear. Trimming took 6 bases from V and 4 from J, leaving 6 bases between them. Germline loops: CDR1 PRHDT, CDR2 FYEKMQ (reference sequence). The CDR3 totals 12 residues. CDR3 protein: CASRPVTGELFF. The CDR3 nucleotides are TGTGCCAGCAGGCCTGTCACCGGGGAGCTGTTTTTT.

The count of this clone is one. The chain recombines TRBV14 with TRBJ2-7; no definite D call. The ends were cut back, 1 base at V and 1 base at J, with 8 bases in the middle. The CDR3 is 14 amino acids. Looked up from germline, CDR1 is SGHDN and CDR2 is FVKESK. The CDR3 protein is CASSQAGVSYEQYF. The CDR3 nucleotides read TGTGCCAGCAGCCAAGCTGGAGTTTCCTACGAGCAGTACTTC. The full variable domain, with the rest looked up from reference TRBV14 and TRBJ2-7, is EAGVTQFPSHSVIEKGQTVTLRCDPISGHDNLYWYRRVMGKEIKFLLHFVKESKQDESGMPNNRFLAERTGGTYSTLKVQPAELEDSGVYFCASSQAGVSYEQYFGPGTRLTVT.

This chain uses TRBV13 with TRBJ1-2; TRBD1 matches 11 bases. V lost 6 bases, J lost 4 bases, and 4 bases stayed unmatched. From germline, CDR1 is PRHDT and CDR2 FYEKMQ (reference sequence). This CDR3 has 14 amino acids. CDR3 sequence reads: CASRGQGGFYGYTF. DNA of the CDR3: TGTGCCAGCAGGGGACAGGGGGGATTCTATGGCTACACCTTC.

The chain carries TRBV9 and TRBJ2-6, with TRBD1 identical over 11 bases. The germline V gene has CDR1 SGDLS and CDR2 YYNGEE. Trimming at V came to 3 bases and at J to 2 bases, leaving 10 bases not matched to a gene. This CDR3 spans 19 amino acids. This CDR3 reads CASSEVAWGQGAGANVLTF. The DNA of the CDR3 is TGTGCCAGCAGCGAAGTAGCGTGGGGACAGGGGGCTGGGGCCAACGTCCTGACTTTC.